This TCR beta chain was captured by sequencing in a study of cytomegalovirus exposure and HLA in healthy donors. From germline, CDR1 is SNHLY and CDR2 FYNNEI. The V gene lost 6 bases and the J gene lost 1 base, with 7 bases spanning the gap. CDR3 length equals 12 residues. Libraries were prepared by immunoSEQ multiplex PCR; TCRdb keeps only in-frame clonotypes and omits some of them. Of 150,000 or so clones in the sample, 86% are singletons; the top ten hold 2% to 3%. The V and J genes are TRBV2 and TRBJ2-7; D remains ambiguous. Sequencing was carried out using PBMCs. The receptor comes from a man in his late teens or twenties in good health and CMV-seropositive. CDR3 region: CASSARSYEQYF. The CDR3 bases are TGTGCCAGCAGCGCGAGGTCCTACGAGCAGTACTTC.